These 15 T cell receptor beta chains originate from one sample sequenced in a study of blood T cell repertoires in COVID-19. Some clones are missing from TCRdb's copy, which holds only in-frame ones; the method was immunoSEQ multiplex PCR. The sample has approximately 120,000 clones; roughly 86% are singletons. The sequenced material came from peripheral blood. The receptors shown here come from a human donor in a cohort sampled during active COVID-19.

The chain carries TRBV10-3 and TRBJ2-3; tentative D call: TRBD1 (5 bases). With 6 bases removed from V and 0 bases from J, the gap between germline ends came to 13 bases. The germline V gene encodes CDR1 ENHRY and CDR2 SYGVKD. This CDR3 has 15 amino acids. CDR3 sequence: CAIRTDSASTDTQYF. As DNA, the CDR3 is TGTGCCATCAGAACCGACAGCGCTAGCACAGATACGCAGTATTTT.

V is TRBV3-1 (or the pseudogene TRBV3-2) and J is TRBJ1-1; 7 bases map to TRBD1. From germline, CDR1 is LGHDT and CDR2 YNNKEL (reference sequence). After removal of 1 base from V and 4 bases from J, the junction contained 3 bases not matched to a gene. CDR3 size: 14 residues. The CDR3 DNA reads as TGTGCCAGCAGCCAAGTCCGGGACAGCACTGAAGCTTTCTTT. Translated, it gives CASSQVRDSTEAFF.

This clone appeared a few times. V usage is TRBV3-1 (or the pseudogene TRBV3-2) and J usage is TRBJ2-7, with 9 positions matching TRBD2. Germline trimming cut 1 base from V and 2 bases from J; bases unmatched to any gene: 6. Germline CDR1 reads LGHDT; CDR2 reads YNNKEL (reference sequence). This CDR3 region has 16 residues. The CDR3 protein is CASSQAGLAPTYEQYF. CDR3 coding DNA: TGTGCCAGCAGCCAAGCCGGACTAGCGCCGACCTACGAGCAGTACTTC.

The chain links TRBV19 to TRBJ1-5; 9 bases align to TRBD1. The V and J ends lost 4 bases and 7 bases, in that order; junction bases with no gene match: 17. Germline V gene lookup returns CDR1 LNHDA and CDR2 SQIVND (reference sequence). This CDR3 is built from 18 residues. In nucleotides, the CDR3 is TGTGCCAGTAGTAATCTTCCGGGACAGGGTCGACAGGGACAGCCCCAGCATTTT. Translated, it gives CASSNLPGQGRQGQPQHF.

The CDR3 DNA is TGCGCCAGCAGCCCAAACCGGGACAGGGATCTAGCCAAAAACATTCAGTACTTC. The encoded protein is CASSPNRDRDLAKNIQYF. The chain employs TRBV5-1 and TRBJ2-4, with TRBD1 identical over 9 bases. CDR3 size: 18 residues. Germline CDR1 SGHRS, CDR2 YFSETQ. V gave up 4 bases and J gave up 0 bases; unmatched junction bases: 11. Full variable domain (rest looked up from reference TRBV5-1 and TRBJ2-4): KAGVTQTPRYLIKTRGQQVTLSCSPISGHRSVSWYQQTPGQGLQFLFEYFSETQRNKGNFPGRFSGRQFSNSRSEMNVSTLELGDSALYLCASSPNRDRDLAKNIQYFGAGTRLSVL.

V and J are TRBV5-1 and TRBJ2-3; the match to TRBD2 covers 11 bases. CDR3 length equals 17 residues. In germline, CDR1 is SGHRS, CDR2 YFSETQ. Trimming cost V 4 bases and J 5 bases; bases outside gene matches: 12. CDR3: CASSVQLAGAGGDTQYF. As DNA, the CDR3 is TGCGCCAGCAGCGTCCAACTAGCGGGGGCTGGGGGAGATACGCAGTATTTT.

The V and J genes are TRBV2 and TRBJ1-1, with a possible D match to TRBD1 (6 bases). This CDR3 has 15 amino acids. V was shortened by 5 bases and J by 0 bases, with 13 bases between the two germline ends. Germline CDR1 SNHLY, CDR2 FYNNEI. CDR3 in amino acids: CASSLLGQMNTEAFF. The CDR3 nucleotides are TGTGCCAGCAGTCTTTTAGGACAGATGAACACTGAAGCTTTCTTT.

The chain combines TRBV30 with TRBJ2-1, with D perhaps TRBD2 (6 bases). Germline CDR1 reads GTSNPN; CDR2 reads SVGIG (reference sequence). This CDR3 region has 13 residues. The ends were cut back, 7 bases at V and 0 bases at J, with 10 bases in the middle. CDR3 region: CASHGSSYNEQFF. The CDR3 DNA reads as TGTGCCTCCCACGGGAGCTCCTACAATGAGCAGTTCTTC.

The chain combines TRBV7-2 with TRBJ2-1; D uncertain. Trimming shortened V by 5 bases and J by 0 bases, and 11 bases separated the two germline ends. CDR1 is SGHTA, CDR2 FQGNSA, per germline. This CDR3 spans 15 amino acids. The DNA for the CDR3 is TGTGCCAGCAGCCCATACACTAACTCCTACAATGAGCAGTTCTTC. Translated: CASSPYTNSYNEQFF.

A single count supports this clone. The chain carries TRBV10-3 and TRBJ2-3; tentative D call: TRBD2 (5 bases). This CDR3 contains 15 residues. Germline CDR1 reads ENHRY; CDR2 reads SYGVKD. Trimming took 3 bases from V and 3 from J, leaving 13 bases between them. CDR3 protein: CAISDPGEETDTQYF. Here the CDR3 DNA reads TGTGCCATCAGTGACCCCGGGGAAGAGACAGATACGCAGTATTTT.

This rearrangement joins TRBV20-1 to TRBJ1-3, with D maybe TRBD1 (5 bases). This CDR3 comprises 15 residues. Trimming cost V 3 bases and J 4 bases, with 16 bases left between them. The V gene's germline CDR1 is DFQATT and CDR2 SNEGSKA (reference sequence). CDR3 sequence reads: CSASGGGAGGNTIYF. CDR3 nucleotides: TGCAGTGCTAGTGGTGGAGGGGCGGGAGGAAACACCATATATTTT.

V usage is TRBV6-5 and J usage is TRBJ2-3; TRBD1 aligns across 9 bases. Germline CDR1 and CDR2: MNHEY and SVGAGI. The CDR3 is made up of 16 amino acids. V was clipped by 2 bases and J by 2 bases; unmatched bases: 5. The CDR3 sequence is CASSYARTGVTDTQYF. The CDR3 DNA sequence: TGTGCCAGCAGTTACGCCCGGACAGGGGTCACAGATACGCAGTATTTT.

CDR3 sequence (DNA): TGTGCCAGCACGGGACAGGGGCTCCCTAATGAAAAACTGTTTTTT. This sequence encodes CASTGQGLPNEKLFF. The rearrangement uses TRBV2 and TRBJ1-4; TRBD1 aligns across 10 bases. CDR1 SNHLY and CDR2 FYNNEI come from the germline V gene. Losses at the gene ends were 7 bases for V and 3 bases for J; bases not matched to a gene: 5. The CDR3 contains 15 residues.

This chain connects TRBV6-5 to TRBJ2-1; TRBD1 matches 12 bases. This CDR3 contains 15 residues. The ends lost 5 bases at V and 2 bases at J; junction bases unmatched: 1. From germline, CDR1 is MNHEY and CDR2 SVGAGI. The CDR3 DNA sequence: TGTGCCAGCAGTCGGGACAGGGGGCCCTACAATGAGCAGTTCTTC. This translates into CASSRDRGPYNEQFF.

The chain is built from TRBV5-1 and TRBJ1-5, with unresolved D. V lost 4 bases to trimming and J lost 1 base, with 15 bases between them. Germline-derived CDR1 and CDR2 are SGHRS and YFSETQ. The CDR3 covers 16 residues. For the CDR3, the DNA is TGCGCCAGCAGCCCGGGCGCCACGGGGAGCAATCAGCCCCAGCATTTT. Amino acids: CASSPGATGSNQPQHF.